Presented here are 3 T cell receptor beta chains from one specimen sequenced in a study of cytomegalovirus exposure and HLA in healthy donors. Primers for the PCR totalled 60 Vbeta and 13 Jbeta. The protocol was immunoSEQ multiplex PCR, while the TCRdb copy is restricted to in-frame clones and leaves out a portion. Of 63,000 or so clones listed, 70% to 85% are singletons. The sequencing input was PBMCs. These receptors were obtained from a woman aged 25 to 39 in good health and CMV-seronegative.

The rearrangement links TRBV7-9 to TRBJ2-3; TRBD2 agrees at 15 bases. After removal of 5 bases from V and 2 bases from J, the junction contained 5 bases not matched to a gene. This CDR3 contains 17 residues. Looked up from germline, CDR1 is SEHNR and CDR2 is FQNEAQ (reference sequence). The CDR3 loop reads CASSVGLAGGHTDTQYF. Here the CDR3 DNA reads TGTGCCAGCAGCGTGGGACTAGCGGGAGGACACACAGATACGCAGTATTTT.

The chain employs TRBV5-4 and TRBJ1-2, with D tentatively TRBD1 (6 bases). CDR1 SGHNT and CDR2 YYREEE come from the germline V gene (reference sequence). Trimming took 0 bases from V and 6 from J, leaving 21 bases between them. CDR3 size: 17 residues. The DNA for the CDR3 is TGTGCCAGCAGCTTGGAAGGGAGCAGGGGTCTTATGAATGGCTACACCTTC. Translated, it gives CASSLEGSRGLMNGYTF.

V and J are TRBV14 and TRBJ1-2; possible D gene TRBD1, 6 bases. V was shortened by 1 base and J by 7 bases, with 19 bases between the two germline ends. The CDR3 has 16 amino acids. Germline V lookup: CDR1 SGHDN, CDR2 FVKESK. CDR3 nucleotide sequence: TGTGCCAGCAGCCAAGCCTCCGGGACATACCTTGCTGGCTACACCTTC. Protein product: CASSQASGTYLAGYTF.